This is a list of T cell receptor beta chains from one sample in a study of early T cells in non-severe SARS-CoV-2 infection. TCRdb processed the 5' RACE reads anew with MiXCR; each CDR3 protein has one entry. The sample has over 30,000 distinct CDR3 sequences, 5% to 7% seen once. Sequenced sample: whole blood. The receptors originated from an adult who was a healthcare worker with PCR-confirmed SARS-CoV-2 infection or an uninfected control (not recorded which). The conserved cysteine and the conserved F or W are not part of the CDR3 here. Size is omitted from some rows. Given values are once, few, many or a class for expanded clones.

clone size	V gene	J gene	CDR3 protein
few	TRBV6-2/TRBV6-3	TRBJ2-7	ASALRLAESSYEQY
many	TRBV7-7	TRBJ2-2	AAAGQGNTGELF
many	TRBV30	TRBJ2-1	AWRDYNEQF
many	TRBV7-6	TRBJ2-1	ASSLGQGDEQF
-	TRBV12-3/TRBV12-4	TRBJ2-2	ASSLRQGQGQGGGPGELF
many	TRBV20-1	TRBJ2-5	SARWFGETQY
many	TRBV5-4	TRBJ1-1	ASSQFSGSAEAF
-	TRBV28	TRBJ2-3	ASSLIMGGRTDTQY
few	TRBV5-4	TRBJ2-7	ASSLGGTSSYEQY
-	TRBV20-1	TRBJ1-5	SASRQGASLRPGNQPQH
many	TRBV18	TRBJ2-2	ASSQGLARNTGELF
many	TRBV7-8	TRBJ2-1	ASSSHGTRSYNEQF
many	TRBV21-1	TRBJ1-3	ASSKRKGTGFGNTIY
few	TRBV18	TRBJ2-6	ASSPTLSGSAGANVLT
few	TRBV12-3/TRBV12-4	TRBJ2-1	ASSSGKRSYNEQF
medium-sized	TRBV15	TRBJ2-5	ATSSPQGTGGARSETQY
many	TRBV27	TRBJ1-1	ASRFQGSTEAF
-	TRBV28	TRBJ2-7	ASRPGGPVTYEQY
-	TRBV6-5	TRBJ1-4	ASSSGSEKLF
many	TRBV19	TRBJ2-1	ASSYRGTDSYNEQF
few	TRBV5-4	TRBJ2-3	ASSLYGTGADTQY
many	TRBV5-6	TRBJ2-7	ASSQGQGAYEQY